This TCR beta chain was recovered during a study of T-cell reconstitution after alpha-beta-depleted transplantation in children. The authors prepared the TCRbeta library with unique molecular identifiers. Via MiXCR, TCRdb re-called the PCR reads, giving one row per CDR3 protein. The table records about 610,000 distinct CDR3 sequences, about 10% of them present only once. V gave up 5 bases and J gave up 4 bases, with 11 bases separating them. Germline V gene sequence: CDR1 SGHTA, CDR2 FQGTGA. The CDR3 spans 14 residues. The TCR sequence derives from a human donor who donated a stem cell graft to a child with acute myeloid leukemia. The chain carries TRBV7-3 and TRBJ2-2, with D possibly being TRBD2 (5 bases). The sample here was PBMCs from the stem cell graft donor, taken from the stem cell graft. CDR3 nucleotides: TGTGCCAGCAGCCGGACGGGGTCCACCGGGGAGCTGTTTTTT. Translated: CASSRTGSTGELFF.